Presented here are 9 T cell receptor beta chains from one specimen sequenced in a study of CD8 T cells in ankylosing spondylitis. TCRdb fed the 5' RACE reads into MiXCR, producing one record per CDR3 protein. The sample holds tens of thousands of distinct CDR3 sequences, 3% seen once. The sequenced material came from blood, either unsorted or a sorted T cell fraction (not recorded which). All receptors come from a male donor with ankylosing spondylitis or in good health (not recorded which).

There are many counts of this clonotype. V gene TRBV27 combines with J gene TRBJ2-3; TRBD1 agrees at 7 bases. This CDR3 comprises 17 residues. The V gene end was trimmed by 7 bases and the J gene end by 4 bases; junction bases not matched to a gene: 17. Germline loops: CDR1 MNHEY, CDR2 SMNVEV (reference sequence). The CDR3 reads CASILPVTQGMADTQYF. The CDR3, as DNA: TGTGCCAGCATCTTGCCAGTTACACAGGGGATGGCAGATACGCAGTATTTT.

Many counts were recorded for this clonotype. The CDR3 sequence: CASSGGGAETQYF. CDR3 in DNA: TGTGCCAGCAGTGGTGGGGGGGCAGAGACCCAGTACTTC. The chain is built from TRBV9 and TRBJ2-5; perhaps TRBD2 as D (7 bases). Looked up from germline, CDR1 is SGDLS and CDR2 is YYNGEE. V lost 5 bases and J lost 4, with 12 bases in between. The CDR3 extends over 13 amino acids.

At least ten counts were recorded for this clonotype. The rearrangement links TRBV9 to TRBJ2-3; D is perhaps TRBD1 (6 bases). V was clipped by 4 bases and J by 2 bases, with 14 bases between them. Germline V gene lookup returns CDR1 SGDLS and CDR2 YYNGEE. The CDR3 extends over 15 amino acids. This CDR3 is CASSFTGKTTDTQYF. CDR3 nucleotide sequence: TGTGCCAGCAGCTTTACAGGGAAAACCACAGATACGCAGTATTTT.

This clonotype was counted many times. The V gene is TRBV9, the J gene TRBJ1-1, with D unclear. The ends were cut back, 0 bases at V and 3 bases at J, with 12 bases in the middle. Germline V gene data show CDR1 as SGDLS and CDR2 as YYNGEE. CDR3 size: 15 residues. The CDR3 is CASSVAGLKDTEAFF. The CDR3, as DNA: TGTGCCAGCAGCGTAGCGGGTCTTAAGGACACTGAAGCTTTCTTT.

The rearrangement uses TRBV9 and TRBJ1-6; D not resolved. The CDR3 covers 14 residues. Germline lookup yields CDR1 SGDLS and CDR2 YYNGEE. V lost 2 bases, J lost 5 bases, and 8 bases lay in between. The CDR3: CASSVGPNNSPLHF. The CDR3, as DNA: TGTGCCAGCAGCGTGGGCCCTAATAATTCACCCCTCCACTTT.

The sample holds many counts of this clonotype. The chain has TRBV9 and TRBJ2-5; tentatively, D is TRBD1 or TRBD2 (5 bases each). The CDR3 contains 15 residues. Germline V gene sequence: CDR1 SGDLS, CDR2 YYNGEE. V lost 1 base and J lost 2, with 12 bases in between. CDR3 sequence (DNA): TGTGCCAGCAGCGTACTCGGGGCGACGCAAGAGACCCAGTACTTC. Amino acids: CASSVLGATQETQYF.

In its sample, this clonotype was seen many times. J is TRBJ2-3 and V is TRBV9, with 7 bases aligning to TRBD1. The CDR3 contains 15 residues. Trimming cost V 6 bases and J 2 bases; bases outside gene matches: 9. The germline V gene has CDR1 SGDLS and CDR2 YYNGEE. CDR3 protein: CASTPGQSSTDTQYF. CDR3 in DNA: TGTGCCAGCACCCCGGGACAGAGTTCCACAGATACGCAGTATTTT.

This clonotype was counted ten times or more. The chain carries TRBV9 and TRBJ2-2, with D unresolved. Germline lookup yields CDR1 SGDLS and CDR2 YYNGEE. The CDR3 covers 14 residues. Trimming removed 0 bases from V and 9 bases from J, with 12 bases in between. The CDR3 DNA sequence: TGTGCCAGCAGCGTAGAATGGGTAGGCCGGGAGCTGTTTTTT. Translated: CASSVEWVGRELFF.

This clonotype was counted many times. V usage is TRBV9 and J usage is TRBJ1-1; D unclear. The CDR3 is 13 amino acids. Germline V gene data show CDR1 as SGDLS and CDR2 as YYNGEE. The V and J ends lost 3 bases and 3 bases respectively, with 9 bases between them. CDR3: CASSATMDTEAFF. DNA of the CDR3: TGTGCCAGCAGCGCTACGATGGACACTGAAGCTTTCTTT.